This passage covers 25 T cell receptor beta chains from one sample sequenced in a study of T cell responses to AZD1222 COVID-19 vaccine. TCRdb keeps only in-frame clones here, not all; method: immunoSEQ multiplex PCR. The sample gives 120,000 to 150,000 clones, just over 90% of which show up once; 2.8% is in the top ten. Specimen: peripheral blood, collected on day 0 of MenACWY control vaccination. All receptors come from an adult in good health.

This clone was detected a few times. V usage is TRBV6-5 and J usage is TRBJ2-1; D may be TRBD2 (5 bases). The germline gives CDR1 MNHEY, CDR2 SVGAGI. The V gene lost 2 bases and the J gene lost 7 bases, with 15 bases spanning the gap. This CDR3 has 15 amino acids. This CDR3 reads CASSYKAASSNEQFF. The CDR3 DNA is TGTGCCAGCAGTTACAAAGCGGCGTCTTCGAATGAGCAGTTCTTC.

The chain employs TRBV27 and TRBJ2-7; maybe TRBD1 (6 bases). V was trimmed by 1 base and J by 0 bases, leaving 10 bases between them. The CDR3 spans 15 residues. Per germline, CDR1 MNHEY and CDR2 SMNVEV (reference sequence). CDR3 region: CASSLFWDTSYEQYF. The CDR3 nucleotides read TGTGCCAGCAGTTTATTTTGGGACACCTCCTACGAGCAGTACTTC.

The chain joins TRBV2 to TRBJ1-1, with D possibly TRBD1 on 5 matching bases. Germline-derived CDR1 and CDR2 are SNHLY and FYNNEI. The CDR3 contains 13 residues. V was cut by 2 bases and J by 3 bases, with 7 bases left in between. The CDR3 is CASSETGYTEAFF. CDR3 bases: TGTGCCAGCAGTGAAACAGGCTACACTGAAGCTTTCTTT.

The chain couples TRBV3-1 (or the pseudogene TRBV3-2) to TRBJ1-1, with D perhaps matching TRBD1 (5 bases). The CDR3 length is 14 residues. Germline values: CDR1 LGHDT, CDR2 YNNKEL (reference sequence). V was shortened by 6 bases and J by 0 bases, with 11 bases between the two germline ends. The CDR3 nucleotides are TGTGCCAGCAGTGAGGGACGGTTGAACACTGAAGCTTTCTTT. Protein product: CASSEGRLNTEAFF.

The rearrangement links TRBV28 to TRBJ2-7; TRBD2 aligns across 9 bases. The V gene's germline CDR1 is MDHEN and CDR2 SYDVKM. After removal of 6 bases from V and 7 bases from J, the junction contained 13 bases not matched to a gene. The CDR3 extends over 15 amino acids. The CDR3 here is CASRRRGRDFEEQYF. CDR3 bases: TGTGCCAGCAGGAGGCGCGGGAGGGATTTTGAGGAGCAGTACTTC.

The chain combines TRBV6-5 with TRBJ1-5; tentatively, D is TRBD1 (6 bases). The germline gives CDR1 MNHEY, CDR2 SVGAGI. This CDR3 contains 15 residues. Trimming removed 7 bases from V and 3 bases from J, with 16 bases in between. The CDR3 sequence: CASTDGGGYNQPQHF. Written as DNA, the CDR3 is TGTGCCAGCACCGATGGGGGGGGCTACAATCAGCCCCAGCATTTT.

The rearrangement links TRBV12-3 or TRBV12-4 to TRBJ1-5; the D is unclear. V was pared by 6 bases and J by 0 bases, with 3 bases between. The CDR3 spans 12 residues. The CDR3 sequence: CASRASNQPQHF. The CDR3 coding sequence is TGTGCCAGCAGGGCTAGCAATCAGCCCCAGCATTTT.

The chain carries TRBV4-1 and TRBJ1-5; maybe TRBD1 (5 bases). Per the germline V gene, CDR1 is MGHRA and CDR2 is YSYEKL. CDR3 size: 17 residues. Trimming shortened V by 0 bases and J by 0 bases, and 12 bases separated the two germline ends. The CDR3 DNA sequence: TGCGCCAGCAGCCAAGATCGGGGCAGAAATAGCAATCAGCCCCAGCATTTT. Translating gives CASSQDRGRNSNQPQHF.

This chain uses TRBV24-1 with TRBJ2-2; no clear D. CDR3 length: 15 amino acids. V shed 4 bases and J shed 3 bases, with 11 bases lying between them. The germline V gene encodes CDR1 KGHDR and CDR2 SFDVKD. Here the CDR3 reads CATSDPDDYTGELFF. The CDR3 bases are TGTGCCACCAGTGACCCCGACGATTACACCGGGGAGCTGTTTTTT.

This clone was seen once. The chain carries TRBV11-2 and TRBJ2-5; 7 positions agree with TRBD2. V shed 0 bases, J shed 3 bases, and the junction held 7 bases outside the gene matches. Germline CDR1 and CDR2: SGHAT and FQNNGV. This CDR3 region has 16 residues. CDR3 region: CASSLEVSSGKETQYF. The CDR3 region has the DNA TGTGCCAGCAGCTTAGAGGTCTCTAGCGGAAAAGAGACCCAGTACTTC.

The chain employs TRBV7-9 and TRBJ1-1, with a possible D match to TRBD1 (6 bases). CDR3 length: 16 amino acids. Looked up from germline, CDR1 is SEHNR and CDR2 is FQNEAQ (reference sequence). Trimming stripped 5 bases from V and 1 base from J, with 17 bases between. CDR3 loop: CASSRGAWTGNTEAFF. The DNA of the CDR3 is TGTGCCAGCAGCCGGGGGGCCTGGACCGGGAACACTGAAGCTTTCTTT. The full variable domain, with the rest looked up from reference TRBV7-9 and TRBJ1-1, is DTGVSQNPRHKITKRGQNVTFRCDPISEHNRLYWYRQTLGQGPEFLTYFQNEAQLEKSRLLSDRFSAERPKGSFSTLEIQRTEQGDSAMYLCASSRGAWTGNTEAFFGQGTRLTVV.

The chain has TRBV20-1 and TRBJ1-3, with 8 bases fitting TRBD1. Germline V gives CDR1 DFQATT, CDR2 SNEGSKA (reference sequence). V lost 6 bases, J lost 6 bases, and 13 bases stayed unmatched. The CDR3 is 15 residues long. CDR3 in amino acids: CSASGGTGRLNTIYF. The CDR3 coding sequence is TGCAGTGCCAGTGGGGGGACAGGACGCTTAAACACCATATATTTT.

The CDR3 DNA reads as TGTGCCAGCAGTCCGGTCCCCACAGATACGCAGTATTTT. Translated: CASSPVPTDTQYF. V and J are TRBV6-4 and TRBJ2-3; D is ambiguous. The CDR3 has 13 residues. V gave up 5 bases and J gave up 2 bases, with 8 bases separating them. Germline V gene sequence: CDR1 MRHNA, CDR2 SNTAGT.

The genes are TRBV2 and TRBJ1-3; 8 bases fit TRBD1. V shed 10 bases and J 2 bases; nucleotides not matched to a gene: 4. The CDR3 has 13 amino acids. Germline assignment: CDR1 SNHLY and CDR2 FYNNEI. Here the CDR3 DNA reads TGTGCCACCGCAGGGGGCACTGGAAACACCATATATTTT. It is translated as CATAGGTGNTIYF.

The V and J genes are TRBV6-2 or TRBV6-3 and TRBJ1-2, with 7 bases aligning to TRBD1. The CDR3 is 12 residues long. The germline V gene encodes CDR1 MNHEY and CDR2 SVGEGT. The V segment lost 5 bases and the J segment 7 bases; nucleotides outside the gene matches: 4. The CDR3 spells CASSDRVGGYTF. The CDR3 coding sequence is TGTGCCAGCAGTGACAGGGTGGGTGGCTACACCTTC.

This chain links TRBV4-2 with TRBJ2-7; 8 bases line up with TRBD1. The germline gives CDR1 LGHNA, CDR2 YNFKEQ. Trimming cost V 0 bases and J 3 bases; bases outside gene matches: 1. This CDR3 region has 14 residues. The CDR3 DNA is TGTGCCAGCAGCCAAGAGACAGGGGACTACGAGCAGTACTTC. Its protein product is CASSQETGDYEQYF.

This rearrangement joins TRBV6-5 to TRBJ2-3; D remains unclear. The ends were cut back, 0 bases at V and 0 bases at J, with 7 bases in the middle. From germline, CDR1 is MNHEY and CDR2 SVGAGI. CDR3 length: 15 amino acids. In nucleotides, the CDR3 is TGTGCCAGCAGTTACTCAGGGCACAGCACAGATACGCAGTATTTT. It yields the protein CASSYSGHSTDTQYF.

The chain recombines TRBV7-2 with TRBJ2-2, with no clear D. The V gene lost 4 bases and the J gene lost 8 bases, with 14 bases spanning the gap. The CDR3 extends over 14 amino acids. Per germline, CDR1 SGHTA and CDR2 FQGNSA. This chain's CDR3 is CASSSTLYRGELFF. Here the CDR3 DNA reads TGTGCCAGCAGCTCGACACTGTATCGTGGGGAGCTGTTTTTT.

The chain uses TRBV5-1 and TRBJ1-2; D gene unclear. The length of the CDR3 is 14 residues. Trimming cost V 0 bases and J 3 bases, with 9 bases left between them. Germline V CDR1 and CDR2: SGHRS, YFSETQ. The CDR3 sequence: CASSLDAADYGYTF. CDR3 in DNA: TGCGCCAGCAGCTTGGACGCAGCTGACTATGGCTACACCTTC.

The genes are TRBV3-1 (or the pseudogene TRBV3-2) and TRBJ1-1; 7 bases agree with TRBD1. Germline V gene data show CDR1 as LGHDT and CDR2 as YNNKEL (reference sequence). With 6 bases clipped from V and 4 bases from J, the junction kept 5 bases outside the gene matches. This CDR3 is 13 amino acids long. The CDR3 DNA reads TGTGCCAGCAGGAGACAGGGTGTCACTGAAGCTTTCTTT. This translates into CASRRQGVTEAFF.

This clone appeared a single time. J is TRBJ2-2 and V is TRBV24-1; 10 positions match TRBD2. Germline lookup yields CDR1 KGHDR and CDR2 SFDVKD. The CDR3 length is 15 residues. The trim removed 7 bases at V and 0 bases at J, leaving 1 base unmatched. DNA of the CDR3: TGTGCCACCAGAGCGGGAGGGCCGAACACCGGGGAGCTGTTTTTT. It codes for CATRAGGPNTGELFF.

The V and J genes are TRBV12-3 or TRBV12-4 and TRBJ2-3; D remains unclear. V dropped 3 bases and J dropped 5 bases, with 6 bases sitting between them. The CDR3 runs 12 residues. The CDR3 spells CASSLRGDTQYF. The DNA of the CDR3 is TGTGCCAGCAGTTTGCGAGGAGATACGCAGTATTTT.

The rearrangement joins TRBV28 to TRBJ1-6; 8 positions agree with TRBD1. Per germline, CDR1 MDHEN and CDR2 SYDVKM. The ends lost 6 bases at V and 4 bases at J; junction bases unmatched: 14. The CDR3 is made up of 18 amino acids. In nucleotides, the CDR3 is TGTGCCAGCAGCCCGCCTCAGGGGGCAGGAGCTTATAATTCACCCCTCCACTTT. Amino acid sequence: CASSPPQGAGAYNSPLHF.

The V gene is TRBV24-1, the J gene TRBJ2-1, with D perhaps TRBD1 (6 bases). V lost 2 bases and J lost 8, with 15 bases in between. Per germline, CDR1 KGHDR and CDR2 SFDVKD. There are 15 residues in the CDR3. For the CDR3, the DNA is TGTGCCACCAGTGATTCTAGGACAGAATTCTATGAGCAGTTCTTC. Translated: CATSDSRTEFYEQFF.

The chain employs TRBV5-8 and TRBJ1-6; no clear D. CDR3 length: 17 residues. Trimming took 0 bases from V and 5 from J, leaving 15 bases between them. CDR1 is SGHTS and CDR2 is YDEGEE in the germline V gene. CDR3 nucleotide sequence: TGTGCCAGCAGCTTGGACAACCCGTACGGAAATAATTCACCCCTCCACTTT. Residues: CASSLDNPYGNNSPLHF.